The T cell receptor beta chain under discussion was sequenced for a study of T cells in localized non-small cell lung cancer. In germline, CDR1 is MNHEY, CDR2 SMNVEV (reference sequence). CDR3 length: 13 residues. Trimming cost V 4 bases and J 5 bases, with 11 bases left between them. Study conclusions and caveats: Median detection of top 100 tumor clones in adjacent lung was about 60 clones. It was uninvolved adjacent lung that showed the highest T cell clonality, exceeding tumor.

Measured with immunoSEQ multiplex PCR; TCRdb has only the in-frame clones, and not every one. The table has some 24,000 clones, 92% seen once. As to this clone: Its matching antigen is unknown.

The sequenced sample was peripheral blood, obtained before any cancer treatment. The rearrangement joins TRBV27 to TRBJ2-5; D might be TRBD1 or TRBD2, each matching 5 bases. The TCR comes from a man aged 40 to 75 with stage III squamous cell lung carcinoma. CDR3 sequence (DNA): TGTGCCAGCAGTTATGCAGGGACGGAGACCCAGTACTTC. This translates into CASSYAGTETQYF.